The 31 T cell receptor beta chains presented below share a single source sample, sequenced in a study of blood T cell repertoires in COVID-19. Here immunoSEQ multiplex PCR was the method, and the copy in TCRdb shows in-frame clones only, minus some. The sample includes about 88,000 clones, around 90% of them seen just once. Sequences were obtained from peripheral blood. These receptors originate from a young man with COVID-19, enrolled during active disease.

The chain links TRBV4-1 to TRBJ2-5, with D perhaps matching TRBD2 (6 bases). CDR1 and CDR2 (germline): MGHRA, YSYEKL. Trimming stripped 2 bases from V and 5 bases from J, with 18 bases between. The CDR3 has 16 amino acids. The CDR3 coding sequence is TGCGCCAGCAGCCAATTGGGAGTTGGGGGGTTTGAGACCCAGTACTTC. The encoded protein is CASSQLGVGGFETQYF.

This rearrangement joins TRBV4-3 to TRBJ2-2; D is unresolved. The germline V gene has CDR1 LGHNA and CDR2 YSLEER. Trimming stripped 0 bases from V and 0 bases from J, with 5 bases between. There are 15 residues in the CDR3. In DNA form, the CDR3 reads TGCGCCAGCAGCCAAGACCGAGCGAACACCGGGGAGCTGTTTTTT. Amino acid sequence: CASSQDRANTGELFF.

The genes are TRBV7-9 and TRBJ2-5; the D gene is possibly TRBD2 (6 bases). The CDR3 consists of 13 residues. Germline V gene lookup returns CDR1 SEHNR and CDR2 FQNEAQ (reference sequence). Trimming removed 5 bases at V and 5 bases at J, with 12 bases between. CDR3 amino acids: CASSPGRLETQYF. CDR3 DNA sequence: TGTGCCAGCAGCCCCGGGAGATTGGAGACCCAGTACTTC.

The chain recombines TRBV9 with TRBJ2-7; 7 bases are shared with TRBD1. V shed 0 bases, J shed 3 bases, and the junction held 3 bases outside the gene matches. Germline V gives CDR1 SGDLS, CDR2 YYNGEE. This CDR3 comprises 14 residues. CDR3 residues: CASSVGGQNYEQYF. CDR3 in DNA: TGTGCCAGCAGCGTAGGGGGACAGAACTACGAGCAGTACTTC.

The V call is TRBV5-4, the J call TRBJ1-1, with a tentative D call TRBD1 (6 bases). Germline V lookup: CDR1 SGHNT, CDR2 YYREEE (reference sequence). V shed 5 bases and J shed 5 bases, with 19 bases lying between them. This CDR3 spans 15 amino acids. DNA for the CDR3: TGTGCCAGCAGTCCTTCAGGGGCTACGGGGACTGAAGCTTTCTTT. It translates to CASSPSGATGTEAFF. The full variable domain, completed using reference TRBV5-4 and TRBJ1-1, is ETGVTQSPTHLIKTRGQQVTLRCSSQSGHNTVSWYQQALGQGPQFIFQYYREEENGRGNFPPRFSGLQFPNYSSELNVNALELDDSALYLCASSPSGATGTEAFFGQGTRLTVV.

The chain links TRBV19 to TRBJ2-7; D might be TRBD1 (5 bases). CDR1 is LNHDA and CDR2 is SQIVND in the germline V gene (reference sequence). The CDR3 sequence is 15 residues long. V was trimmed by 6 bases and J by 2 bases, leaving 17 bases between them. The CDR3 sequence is CASSLAGLRAYEQYF. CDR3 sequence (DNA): TGTGCCAGTAGCCTTGCAGGGTTAAGAGCCTACGAGCAGTACTTC.

The CDR3 here is CASSYTSGRVGSYNEQFF. The DNA of the CDR3 is TGTGCCAGCAGTTATACTAGCGGGAGGGTAGGGTCCTACAATGAGCAGTTCTTC. This chain links TRBV6-2 or TRBV6-3 with TRBJ2-1; TRBD2 agrees at 13 bases. From germline, CDR1 is MNHEY and CDR2 SVGEGT. The CDR3 is 18 amino acids. V lost 3 bases and J lost 1; bases outside the gene matches: 6.

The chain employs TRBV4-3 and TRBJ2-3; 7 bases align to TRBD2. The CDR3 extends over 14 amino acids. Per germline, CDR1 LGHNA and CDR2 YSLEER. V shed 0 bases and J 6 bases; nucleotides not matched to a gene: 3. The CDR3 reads CASSQEGGRDTQYF. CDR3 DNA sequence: TGCGCCAGCAGCCAAGAGGGAGGGAGGGATACGCAGTATTTT.

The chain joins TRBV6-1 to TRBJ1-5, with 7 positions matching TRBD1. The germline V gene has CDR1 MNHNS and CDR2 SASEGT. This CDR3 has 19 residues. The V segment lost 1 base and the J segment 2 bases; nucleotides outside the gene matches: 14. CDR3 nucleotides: TGTGCCAGCAGTGAAGGAGGGGGCAGGGTAGCTCTGCGCAATCAGCCCCAGCATTTT. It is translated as CASSEGGGRVALRNQPQHF.

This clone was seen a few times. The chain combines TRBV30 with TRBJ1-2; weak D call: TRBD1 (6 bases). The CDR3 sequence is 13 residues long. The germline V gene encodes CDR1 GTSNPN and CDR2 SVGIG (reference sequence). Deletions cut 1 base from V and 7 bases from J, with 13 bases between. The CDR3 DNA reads TGTGCCTGGAGTGAGGACAGATGGGGTGGCTACACCTTC. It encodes CAWSEDRWGGYTF.

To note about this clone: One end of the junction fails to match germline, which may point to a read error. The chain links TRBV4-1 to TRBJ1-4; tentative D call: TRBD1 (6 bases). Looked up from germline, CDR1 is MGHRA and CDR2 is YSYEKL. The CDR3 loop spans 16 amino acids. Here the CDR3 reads CASSQDRNIVTGLPAF. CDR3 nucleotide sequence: TGCGCCAGCAGCCAAGATCGAAATATCGTGACAGGCCTTCCTGCTTTT.

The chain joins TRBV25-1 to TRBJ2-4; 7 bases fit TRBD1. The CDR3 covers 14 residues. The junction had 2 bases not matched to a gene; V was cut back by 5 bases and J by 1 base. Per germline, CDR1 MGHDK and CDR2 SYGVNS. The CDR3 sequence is CASSTQGAKNIQYF. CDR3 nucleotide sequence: TGTGCCAGCAGTACACAGGGGGCCAAAAACATTCAGTACTTC.

Here the CDR3 DNA reads TGTGCCAGCAGCCCCGGGGGGTACGAGCAGTACTTC. Translating gives CASSPGGYEQYF. The chain couples TRBV12-3 or TRBV12-4 to TRBJ2-7, with 7 positions matching TRBD2. The length of the CDR3 is 12 residues. Trimming took 6 bases from V and 4 from J; bases not matched to a gene: 3.

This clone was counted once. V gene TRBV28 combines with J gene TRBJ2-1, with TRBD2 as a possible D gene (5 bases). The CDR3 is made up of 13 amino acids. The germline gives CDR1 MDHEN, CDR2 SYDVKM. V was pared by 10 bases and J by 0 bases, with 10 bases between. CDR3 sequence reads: CATVASSYNEQFF. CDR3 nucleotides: TGTGCCACGGTAGCGAGCTCCTACAATGAGCAGTTCTTC.

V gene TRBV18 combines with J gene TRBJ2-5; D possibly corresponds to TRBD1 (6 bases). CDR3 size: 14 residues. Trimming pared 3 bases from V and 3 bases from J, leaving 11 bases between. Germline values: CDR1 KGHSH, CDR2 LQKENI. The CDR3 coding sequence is TGTGCCAGCTCACCCTCACAGGGCGAAGAGACCCAGTACTTC. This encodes CASSPSQGEETQYF.

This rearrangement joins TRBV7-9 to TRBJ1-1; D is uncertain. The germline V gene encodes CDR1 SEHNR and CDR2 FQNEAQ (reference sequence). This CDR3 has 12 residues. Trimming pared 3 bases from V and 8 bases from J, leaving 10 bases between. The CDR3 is CASSFTGVEAFF. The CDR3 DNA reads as TGTGCCAGCAGCTTTACCGGGGTAGAAGCTTTCTTT.

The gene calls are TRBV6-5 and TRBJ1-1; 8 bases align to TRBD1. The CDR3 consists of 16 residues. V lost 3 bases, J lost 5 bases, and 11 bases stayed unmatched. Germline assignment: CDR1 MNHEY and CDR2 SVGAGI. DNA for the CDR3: TGTGCCAGCAGTTATACTGTTGGACAGGGAGGGACTGAAGCTTTCTTT. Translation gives CASSYTVGQGGTEAFF.

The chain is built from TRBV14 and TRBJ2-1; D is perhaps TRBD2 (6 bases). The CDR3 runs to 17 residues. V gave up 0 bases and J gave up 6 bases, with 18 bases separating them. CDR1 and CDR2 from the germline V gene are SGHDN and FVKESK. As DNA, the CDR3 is TGTGCCAGCAGCCAAGAGACTAGTCTCAGTCTATTCAATGAGCAGTTCTTC. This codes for CASSQETSLSLFNEQFF.

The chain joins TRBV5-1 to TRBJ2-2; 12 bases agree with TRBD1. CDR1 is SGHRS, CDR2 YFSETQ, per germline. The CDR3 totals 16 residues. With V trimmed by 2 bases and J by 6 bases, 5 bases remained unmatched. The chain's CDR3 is CASSFPGTGGPGELFF. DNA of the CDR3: TGCGCCAGCAGCTTTCCCGGGACAGGGGGCCCCGGGGAGCTGTTTTTT. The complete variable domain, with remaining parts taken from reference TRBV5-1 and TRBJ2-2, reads KAGVTQTPRYLIKTRGQQVTLSCSPISGHRSVSWYQQTPGQGLQFLFEYFSETQRNKGNFPGRFSGRQFSNSRSEMNVSTLELGDSALYLCASSFPGTGGPGELFFGEGSRLTVL.

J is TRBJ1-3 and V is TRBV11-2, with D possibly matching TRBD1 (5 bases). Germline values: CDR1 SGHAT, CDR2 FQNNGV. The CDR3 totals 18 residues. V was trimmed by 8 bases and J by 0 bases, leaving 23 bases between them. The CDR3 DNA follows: TGTGCCAGCGCCTCCCCTTGGGACTCCTGGAGCTCTGGAAACACCATATATTTT. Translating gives CASASPWDSWSSGNTIYF.

The CDR3 DNA reads as TGTGCCAGCAGTTTAGTAGCAGGGGTGATAGAGACCCAGTACTTC. It encodes CASSLVAGVIETQYF. The chain carries TRBV6-5 and TRBJ2-5; maybe TRBD1 (6 bases). The length of the CDR3 is 15 residues. Trimming took off 4 bases at V and 4 bases at J, with 16 bases between the two ends. Germline V gives CDR1 MNHEY, CDR2 SVGAGI.

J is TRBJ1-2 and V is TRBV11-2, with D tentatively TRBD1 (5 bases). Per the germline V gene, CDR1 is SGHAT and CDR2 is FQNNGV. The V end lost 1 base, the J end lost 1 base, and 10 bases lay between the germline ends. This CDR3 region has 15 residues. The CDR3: CASSLVRGINYGYTF. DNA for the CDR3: TGTGCCAGCAGCTTAGTAAGGGGCATTAACTATGGCTACACCTTC.

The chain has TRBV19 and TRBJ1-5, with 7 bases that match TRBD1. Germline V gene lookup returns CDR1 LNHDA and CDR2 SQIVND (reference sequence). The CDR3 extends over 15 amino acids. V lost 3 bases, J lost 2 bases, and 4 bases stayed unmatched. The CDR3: CASSMLGTGNQPQHF. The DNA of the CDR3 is TGTGCCAGTAGTATGCTGGGGACAGGCAATCAGCCCCAGCATTTT. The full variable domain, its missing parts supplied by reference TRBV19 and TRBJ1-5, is DGGITQSPKYLFRKEGQNVTLSCEQNLNHDAMYWYRQDPGQGLRLIYYSQIVNDFQKGDIAEGYSVSREKKESFPLTVTSAQKNPTAFYLCASSMLGTGNQPQHFGDGTRLSIL.

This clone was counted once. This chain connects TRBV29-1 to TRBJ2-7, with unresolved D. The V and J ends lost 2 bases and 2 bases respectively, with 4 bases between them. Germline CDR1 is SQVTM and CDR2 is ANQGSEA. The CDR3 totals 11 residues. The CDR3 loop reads CSVEIAYEQYF. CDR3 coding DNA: TGCAGCGTTGAAATCGCCTACGAGCAGTACTTC.

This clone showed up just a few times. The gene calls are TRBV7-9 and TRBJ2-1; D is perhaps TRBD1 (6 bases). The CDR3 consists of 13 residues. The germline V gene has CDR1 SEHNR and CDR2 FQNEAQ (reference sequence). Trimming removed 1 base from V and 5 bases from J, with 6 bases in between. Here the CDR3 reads CASSLGTDNEQFF. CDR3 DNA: TGTGCCAGCAGCTTAGGGACAGACAATGAGCAGTTCTTC. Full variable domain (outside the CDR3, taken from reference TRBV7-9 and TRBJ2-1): DTGVSQNPRHKITKRGQNVTFRCDPISEHNRLYWYRQTLGQGPEFLTYFQNEAQLEKSRLLSDRFSAERPKGSFSTLEIQRTEQGDSAMYLCASSLGTDNEQFFGPGTRLTVL.

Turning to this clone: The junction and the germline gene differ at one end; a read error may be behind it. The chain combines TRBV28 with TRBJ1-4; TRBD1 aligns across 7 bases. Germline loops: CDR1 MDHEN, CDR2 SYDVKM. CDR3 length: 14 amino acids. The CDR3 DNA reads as TGTGCCAGCAGTTTATCACAGGGGAATGAAAAACTGCTTTTT. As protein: CASSLSQGNEKLLF.

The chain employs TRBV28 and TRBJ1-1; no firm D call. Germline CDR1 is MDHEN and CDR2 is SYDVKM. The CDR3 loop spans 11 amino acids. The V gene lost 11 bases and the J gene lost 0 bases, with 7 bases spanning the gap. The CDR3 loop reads CALKMNTEAFF. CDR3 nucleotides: TGTGCCCTTAAAATGAACACTGAAGCTTTCTTT.

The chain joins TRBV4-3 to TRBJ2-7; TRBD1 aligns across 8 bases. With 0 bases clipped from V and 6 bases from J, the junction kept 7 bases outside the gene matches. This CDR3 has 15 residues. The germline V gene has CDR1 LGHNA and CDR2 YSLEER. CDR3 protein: CASSQDPQGAGEQYF. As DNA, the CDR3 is TGCGCCAGCAGCCAAGATCCCCAGGGGGCAGGCGAGCAGTACTTC.

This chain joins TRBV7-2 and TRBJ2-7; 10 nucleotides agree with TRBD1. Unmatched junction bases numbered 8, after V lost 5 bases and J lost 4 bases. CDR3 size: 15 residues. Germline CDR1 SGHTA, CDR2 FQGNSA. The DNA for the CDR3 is TGTGCCAGCAGCCGCGGACAGGGGGGTGGGTACGAGCAGTACTTC. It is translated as CASSRGQGGGYEQYF.

This CDR3 reads CASRGFGGRTDTQYF. The CDR3 DNA sequence: TGTGCCAGCAGGGGGTTCGGGGGACGGACAGATACGCAGTATTTT. The chain is built from TRBV6-5 and TRBJ2-3; D may be TRBD2 (6 bases). CDR1 and CDR2 (germline): MNHEY, SVGAGI. The CDR3 loop spans 15 amino acids. Trimming left V 6 bases short and J 3 bases short, with 16 bases between.

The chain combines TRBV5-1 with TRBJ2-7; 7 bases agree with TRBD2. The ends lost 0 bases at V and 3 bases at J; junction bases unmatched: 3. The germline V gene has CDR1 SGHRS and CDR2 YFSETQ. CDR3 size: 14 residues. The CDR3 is CASSLGGLLYEQYF. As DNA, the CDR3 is TGCGCCAGCAGCTTGGGGGGACTACTCTACGAGCAGTACTTC.